The 15 T cell receptor beta chains listed next were all sequenced from one sample in a study of blood T cell repertoires in COVID-19. TCRdb's copy holds only in-frame clones and misses some; the assay was immunoSEQ multiplex PCR. The sample records hundreds of thousands of clones, approximately 86% being singletons. The sequenced material came from peripheral blood. The receptor set was obtained from an older woman with COVID-19, enrolled during active disease.

The J gene is TRBJ2-3, the V gene TRBV5-6; 8 bases fit TRBD2. This CDR3 comprises 16 residues. V gave up 4 bases and J gave up 6 bases; unmatched junction bases: 13. The V gene's germline CDR1 is SGHDT and CDR2 YYEEEE. As DNA, the CDR3 is TGTGCCAGCAGCCAGCTCCCGGGACTAGGTGCCGATACGCAGTATTTT. Amino acids: CASSQLPGLGADTQYF.

J is TRBJ1-2 and V is TRBV2; D gene uncertain. Germline CDR1 and CDR2: SNHLY and FYNNEI. Trimming pared 3 bases from V and 3 bases from J, leaving 14 bases between. CDR3 size: 15 residues. Written as DNA, the CDR3 is TGTGCCAGCAGTGAGTCGAACAGCCCCTACTATGGCTACACCTTC. Its translation is CASSESNSPYYGYTF.

The chain is built from TRBV5-1 and TRBJ1-3; tentatively, D is TRBD1 (5 bases). The CDR3 contains 14 residues. V lost 4 bases and J 2 bases, leaving 10 bases between the germline ends. Germline CDR1 reads SGHRS; CDR2 reads YFSETQ. CDR3 nucleotide sequence: TGCGCCAGCAGCCTAGACAGCGCTGGAAACACCATATATTTT. This encodes CASSLDSAGNTIYF.

In its sample, this clone was seen a few times. This chain joins TRBV7-9 and TRBJ1-2; D may be TRBD1 (5 bases). V was trimmed by 6 bases and J by 6 bases, leaving 14 bases between them. This CDR3 region has 13 residues. Germline V CDR1 and CDR2: SEHNR, FQNEAQ (reference sequence). The DNA for the CDR3 is TGTGCCAGCAGTTTTCTCCAGACAGATGGCTACACCTTC. Translated, it gives CASSFLQTDGYTF.

The chain has TRBV5-6 and TRBJ1-2, with D perhaps matching TRBD1 (6 bases). Germline V gene sequence: CDR1 SGHDT, CDR2 YYEEEE. The CDR3 has 14 residues. The V and J ends lost 0 bases and 4 bases respectively, with 10 bases between them. CDR3 nucleotide sequence: TGTGCCAGCAGCTTGGTGGGGGCAAGCTATGGCTACACCTTC. As protein: CASSLVGASYGYTF. Supplemented by reference TRBV5-6 and TRBJ1-2, the full variable domain reads DAGVTQSPTHLIKTRGQQVTLRCSPKSGHDTVSWYQQALGQGPQFIFQYYEEEERQRGNFPDRFSGHQFPNYSSELNVNALLLGDSALYLCASSLVGASYGYTFGSGTRLTVV.

The V call is TRBV7-6, the J call TRBJ2-7; perhaps TRBD1 as D (6 bases). V was clipped by 5 bases and J by 4 bases, with 21 bases between them. Germline CDR1 and CDR2: SGHVS and FNYEAQ. CDR3 length: 16 residues. The CDR3 spells CASSPTWAGALYEQYF. Written as DNA, the CDR3 is TGTGCCAGCAGCCCCACATGGGCAGGGGCGTTGTACGAGCAGTACTTC.

The chain has TRBV4-1 and TRBJ1-4; 7 bases map to TRBD1. Germline V gives CDR1 MGHRA, CDR2 YSYEKL. Unmatched junction bases numbered 8, after V lost 2 bases and J lost 8 bases. The CDR3 length is 15 residues. As DNA, the CDR3 is TGCGCCAGCAGCCAAAACAGGGGAGGCGGAGAAAAACTGTTTTTT. Its translation is CASSQNRGGGEKLFF.

The chain recombines TRBV19 with TRBJ2-7; D call uncertain. Germline V gene sequence: CDR1 LNHDA, CDR2 SQIVND (reference sequence). The CDR3 runs 13 residues. V lost 3 bases and J lost 1, with 7 bases in between. The CDR3 reads CASSITVSYEQYF. CDR3 nucleotides: TGTGCCAGTAGTATTACGGTTTCCTACGAGCAGTACTTC.

The genes are TRBV7-6 and TRBJ2-7; 8 bases are shared with TRBD1. The junction had 12 bases not matched to a gene; V was cut back by 5 bases and J by 3 bases. The germline V gene has CDR1 SGHVS and CDR2 FNYEAQ. The CDR3 runs 16 residues. The chain's CDR3 is CASSSSPGDRHYEQYF. The CDR3 region has the DNA TGTGCCAGCAGCAGCTCCCCTGGGGACAGGCACTACGAGCAGTACTTC.

The table lists this clone with a few counts. J is TRBJ1-6 and V is TRBV11-1; 8 bases map to TRBD1. Germline V gene sequence: CDR1 SGHAT, CDR2 FQDESV (reference sequence). With V trimmed by 5 bases and J by 8 bases, 8 bases remained unmatched. CDR3 length equals 15 residues. CDR3: CASSMTGARDSPLHF. The DNA of the CDR3 is TGTGCCAGCAGCATGACAGGGGCCAGGGATTCACCCCTCCACTTT.

This clone was seen just once. The genes are TRBV4-3 and TRBJ2-2; 8 bases agree with TRBD2. The germline V gene has CDR1 LGHNA and CDR2 YSLEER. Germline trimming cut 4 bases from V and 0 bases from J; bases unmatched to any gene: 19. This CDR3 contains 21 residues. The CDR3 sequence: CASSPQVPAGVPDANTGELFF. In DNA form, the CDR3 reads TGCGCCAGCAGCCCCCAAGTTCCAGCGGGGGTCCCCGATGCGAACACCGGGGAGCTGTTTTTT.

This clone was recorded only once. The rearrangement joins TRBV7-2 to TRBJ1-6; D perhaps matches TRBD1 (6 bases). CDR3 length equals 15 residues. The germline gives CDR1 SGHTA, CDR2 FQGNSA. The V end was cut by 0 bases, the J end by 9 bases, with 12 bases between. In DNA, the CDR3 is TGTGCCAGCAGCTTAGCGGTTGGACAGTCTTCACCCCTCCACTTT. As protein: CASSLAVGQSSPLHF.

This rearrangement joins TRBV6-6 to TRBJ2-5; D remains unclear. The CDR3 loop spans 11 amino acids. In germline, CDR1 is MNHNY, CDR2 SVGAGI (reference sequence). Trimming took 5 bases from V and 2 from J, leaving 3 bases between them. CDR3 nucleotides: TGTGCCAGCAGTCCTCAAGAGACCCAGTACTTC. This codes for CASSPQETQYF.

This chain links TRBV7-9 with TRBJ2-1, with 8 bases matching TRBD2. The CDR3 consists of 17 residues. Per the germline V gene, CDR1 is SEHNR and CDR2 is FQNEAQ (reference sequence). The V gene end was trimmed by 6 bases and the J gene end by 4 bases; junction bases not matched to a gene: 14. CDR3 region: CASRRSLTGGSYNEQFF. The CDR3 nucleotides are TGTGCCAGCAGAAGGTCATTAACGGGGGGGAGTTACAATGAGCAGTTCTTC. Variable domain in full (rest from reference TRBV7-9 and TRBJ2-1): DTGVSQNPRHKITKRGQNVTFRCDPISEHNRLYWYRQTLGQGPEFLTYFQNEAQLEKSRLLSDRFSAERPKGSFSTLEIQRTEQGDSAMYLCASRRSLTGGSYNEQFFGPGTRLTVL.

The V call is TRBV7-6, the J call TRBJ1-2; D remains unclear. This CDR3 has 14 amino acids. CDR1 is SGHVS, CDR2 FNYEAQ, per germline. V was cut by 2 bases and J by 0 bases, with 7 bases left in between. The CDR3 bases are TGTGCCAGCAGCTTATCGGGTTCTAACTATGGCTACACCTTC. It translates to CASSLSGSNYGYTF.